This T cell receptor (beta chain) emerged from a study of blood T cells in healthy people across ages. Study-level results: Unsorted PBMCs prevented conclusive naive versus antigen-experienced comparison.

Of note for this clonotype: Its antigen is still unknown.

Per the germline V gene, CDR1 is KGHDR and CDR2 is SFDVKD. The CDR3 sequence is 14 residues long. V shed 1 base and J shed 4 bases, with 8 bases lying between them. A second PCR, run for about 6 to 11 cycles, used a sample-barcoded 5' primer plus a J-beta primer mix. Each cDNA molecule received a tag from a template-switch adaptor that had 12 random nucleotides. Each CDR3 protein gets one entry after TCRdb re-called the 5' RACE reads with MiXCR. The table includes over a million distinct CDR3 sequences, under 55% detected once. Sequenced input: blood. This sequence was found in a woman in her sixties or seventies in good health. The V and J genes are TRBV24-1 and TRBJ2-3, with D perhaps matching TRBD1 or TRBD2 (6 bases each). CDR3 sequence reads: CATSDLGGSDTQYF. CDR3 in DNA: TGTGCCACCAGTGATTTAGGGGGGTCAGATACGCAGTATTTT.